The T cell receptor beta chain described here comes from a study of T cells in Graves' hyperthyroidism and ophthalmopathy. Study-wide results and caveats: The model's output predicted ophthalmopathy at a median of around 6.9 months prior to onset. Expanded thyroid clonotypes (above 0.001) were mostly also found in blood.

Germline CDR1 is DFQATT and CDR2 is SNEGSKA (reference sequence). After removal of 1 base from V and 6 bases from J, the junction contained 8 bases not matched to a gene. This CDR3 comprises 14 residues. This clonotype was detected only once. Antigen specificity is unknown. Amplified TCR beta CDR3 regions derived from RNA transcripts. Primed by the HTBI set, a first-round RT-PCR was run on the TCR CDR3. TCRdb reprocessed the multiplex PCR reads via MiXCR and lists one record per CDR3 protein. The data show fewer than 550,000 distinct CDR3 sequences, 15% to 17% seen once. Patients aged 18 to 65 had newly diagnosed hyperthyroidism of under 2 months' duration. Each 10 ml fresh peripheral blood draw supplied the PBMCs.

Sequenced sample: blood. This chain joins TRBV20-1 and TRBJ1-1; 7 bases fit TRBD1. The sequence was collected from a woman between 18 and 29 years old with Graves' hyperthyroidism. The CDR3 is CSARVSGTVPEAFF. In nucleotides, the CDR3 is TGCAGTGCTAGAGTCTCCGGGACAGTGCCTGAAGCTTTCTTT.